This TCR beta chain comes out of a study of blood T cell repertoires in COVID-19. Assay used: immunoSEQ multiplex PCR; TCRdb lists only in-frame clones, some missing. The table records about 170,000 clones, approximately 83% of them present only once. This sequence originates from a man in his 70s with active or convalescent COVID-19. Input material: peripheral blood.

The CDR3 loop is CASSRRQGDGYGYTF. In DNA, the CDR3 is TGTGCCAGCAGCCGAAGACAGGGAGACGGCTATGGCTACACCTTC. This chain uses TRBV14 with TRBJ1-2; the match to TRBD1 covers 7 bases. CDR3 length: 15 amino acids. CDR1 SGHDN and CDR2 FVKESK come from the germline V gene. J was trimmed by 4 bases and V by 4 bases; bases with no gene match: 9. The full variable domain, rest sourced from reference TRBV14 and TRBJ1-2, is EAGVTQFPSHSVIEKGQTVTLRCDPISGHDNLYWYRRVMGKEIKFLLHFVKESKQDESGMPNNRFLAERTGGTYSTLKVQPAELEDSGVYFCASSRRQGDGYGYTFGSGTRLTVV.